One and the same sample provided the 12 T cell receptor beta chains below, sequenced in a study of spatial heterogeneity in lung cancer. Study observations and caveats: For expanded intratumoral alpha and beta TCRs, counts tracked tumor mutation counts.

Time point meaning: sample taken at primary tumor resection. TCRdb passed the 5' RACE reads through MiXCR, listing each CDR3 protein once. This sample has some 14,000 distinct CDR3 sequences, with less than 6.5% found just once. Their recognized antigens are unknown. The sequenced sample was lung tumor tissue, obtained at surgery. Every receptor here comes from a female donor with early-stage non-small cell lung cancer.

This clonotype was counted ten times or more. The rearrangement uses TRBV9 and TRBJ1-2, with D possibly TRBD1 on 5 matching bases. The germline V gene has CDR1 SGDLS and CDR2 YYNGEE. V was clipped by 3 bases and J by 4 bases, with 16 bases between them. The CDR3 has 15 amino acids. This CDR3 is CASSGEGPRTYGYTF. The CDR3 DNA reads TGTGCCAGCAGCGGGGAGGGGCCGCGGACCTATGGCTACACCTTC.

This clonotype was counted a few times. The gene calls are TRBV5-1 and TRBJ1-1, with 7 nucleotides matching TRBD1. The germline V gene has CDR1 SGHRS and CDR2 YFSETQ. V gave up 1 base and J gave up 1 base; unmatched junction bases: 7. This CDR3 is 16 amino acids long. Here the CDR3 reads CASSLPYRGKNTEAFF. CDR3 nucleotide sequence: TGCGCCAGCAGCTTGCCCTACAGGGGCAAGAACACTGAAGCTTTCTTT.

This clonotype was observed many times. The chain links TRBV5-1 to TRBJ2-3; D not certain. This CDR3 is 15 amino acids long. Per the germline V gene, CDR1 is SGHRS and CDR2 is YFSETQ. V shed 0 bases and J shed 0 bases, with 8 bases lying between them. The CDR3 bases are TGCGCCAGCAGCTTGGAAGCCAGAAGCACAGATACGCAGTATTTT. It encodes CASSLEARSTDTQYF. Using reference TRBV5-1 and TRBJ2-3 for the parts outside the CDR3, the full variable domain is KAGVTQTPRYLIKTRGQQVTLSCSPISGHRSVSWYQQTPGQGLQFLFEYFSETQRNKGNFPGRFSGRQFSNSRSEMNVSTLELGDSALYLCASSLEARSTDTQYFGPGTRLTVL.

At least ten counts were recorded for this clonotype. This chain connects TRBV2 to TRBJ2-2; 10 positions agree with TRBD1. CDR3 length: 14 residues. Germline V gives CDR1 SNHLY, CDR2 FYNNEI. V lost 7 bases and J lost 4; bases outside the gene matches: 3. The CDR3: CASTWTGGTGELFF. CDR3 bases: TGTGCCAGCACCTGGACAGGGGGCACCGGGGAGCTGTTTTTT.

This chain connects TRBV18 to TRBJ2-4; D gene uncertain. The germline V and J ends were trimmed by 3 bases and 11 bases, with 11 bases remaining between them. The germline CDR1 and CDR2 sequences are KGHSH and LQKENI. CDR3 size: 12 residues. CDR3 protein: CASSPKGQVQYF. Here the CDR3 DNA reads TGTGCCAGCTCACCCAAGGGTCAGGTTCAGTACTTC.

This clonotype was counted at least ten times. This chain uses TRBV7-6 with TRBJ1-6, with D perhaps TRBD1 (5 bases). This CDR3 has 16 amino acids. Trimming took off 7 bases at V and 9 bases at J, with 22 bases between the two ends. The germline gives CDR1 SGHVS, CDR2 FNYEAQ. The CDR3 reads CASICLGRVERSPLHF. The CDR3 region has the DNA TGTGCCAGCATCTGTTTGGGCAGGGTTGAACGTTCACCCCTCCACTTT.

This clonotype was detected many times. V and J are TRBV18 and TRBJ2-1; 9 positions agree with TRBD1. CDR3 size: 14 residues. The V gene end was trimmed by 4 bases and the J gene end by 4 bases; junction bases not matched to a gene: 2. The germline CDR1 and CDR2 sequences are KGHSH and LQKENI. The CDR3 loop reads CASSLGTGYNEQFF. The CDR3 DNA is TGTGCCAGCTCACTGGGGACAGGGTACAATGAGCAGTTCTTC.

In this sample, this clonotype turned up many times. The chain uses TRBV6-5 and TRBJ1-3; tentatively, D is TRBD1 (5 bases). The CDR3 is 16 residues long. Germline V gene lookup returns CDR1 MNHEY and CDR2 SVGAGI. V dropped 2 bases and J dropped 0 bases, with 11 bases sitting between them. The CDR3 sequence: CASSYEGRFSGNTIYF. The CDR3, as DNA: TGTGCCAGCAGTTACGAGGGGCGCTTCTCTGGAAACACCATATATTTT.

This clonotype was recorded at least ten times. The rearrangement joins TRBV29-1 to TRBJ2-1; TRBD1 matches at 9 bases. The CDR3 extends over 15 amino acids. Trimming at V came to 5 bases and at J to 5 bases, leaving 10 bases not matched to a gene. Germline V gives CDR1 SQVTM, CDR2 ANQGSEA. Here the CDR3 reads CSVLGGQGWDNEQFF. In nucleotides, the CDR3 is TGCAGCGTTTTGGGAGGACAGGGGTGGGACAATGAGCAGTTCTTC.

This clonotype has at least ten counts. The chain has TRBV12-3 or TRBV12-4 and TRBJ1-5; no definite D call. The CDR3 runs to 13 residues. V was clipped by 5 bases and J by 4 bases, with 9 bases between them. The CDR3 bases are TGTGCCAGCAGTCCCTTTTGGAATCAGCCCCAGCATTTT. Translated, it gives CASSPFWNQPQHF.

This clonotype was found many times. As DNA, the CDR3 is TGCAGTGCCCCCCGGAACAGGGTGGGCGAGCAGTACTTC. Its translation: CSAPRNRVGEQYF. The chain links TRBV20-1 to TRBJ2-7; maybe TRBD1 (6 bases). Trimming stripped 6 bases from V and 6 bases from J, with 18 bases between. Per the germline V gene, CDR1 is DFQATT and CDR2 is SNEGSKA (reference sequence). This CDR3 has 13 residues.

This clonotype was seen at least ten times. The V call is TRBV28, the J call TRBJ2-1, with 13 bases that match TRBD2. Germline CDR1 is MDHEN and CDR2 is SYDVKM. The trim removed 6 bases at V and 0 bases at J, leaving 8 bases unmatched. CDR3 size: 18 residues. Here the CDR3 DNA reads TGTGCCAGCAGGGCGGGACTAGCGGGGAGTAGCTCCTACAATGAGCAGTTCTTC. It codes for CASRAGLAGSSSYNEQFF.